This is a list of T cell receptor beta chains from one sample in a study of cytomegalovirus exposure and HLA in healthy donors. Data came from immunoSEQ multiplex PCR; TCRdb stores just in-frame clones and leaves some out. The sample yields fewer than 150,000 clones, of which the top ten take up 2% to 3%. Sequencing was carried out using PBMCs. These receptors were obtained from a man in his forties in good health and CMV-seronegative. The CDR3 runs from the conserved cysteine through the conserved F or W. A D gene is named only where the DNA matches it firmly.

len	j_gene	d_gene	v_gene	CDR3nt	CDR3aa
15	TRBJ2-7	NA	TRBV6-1	TGTGCCAGCAGGGGGAGCGACAGGCCGCTATACGAGCAGTACTTC	CASRGSDRPLYEQYF
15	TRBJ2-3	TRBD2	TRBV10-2	TGCGCCAGCAGTGAGTCAACGGGGGGGACAGATACGCAGTATTTT	CASSESTGGTDTQYF
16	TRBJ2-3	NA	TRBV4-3	TGCGCCAGCAGCCAAGTGATCGGGGGGCACACAGATACGCAGTATTTT	CASSQVIGGHTDTQYF
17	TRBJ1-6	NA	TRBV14	TGTGCCAGCAGCCAAGCGCGAGGGGGATTTTATAATTCACCCCTCCACTTT	CASSQARGGFYNSPLHF
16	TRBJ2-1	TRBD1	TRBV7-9	TGTGCCAGCAGCCAGGACAGGATCCTTCCTCACAATGAGCAGTTCTTC	CASSQDRILPHNEQFF
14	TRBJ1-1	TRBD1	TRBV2	TGTGCCAGCAGCGGAGATACAGGGGGTACTGAAGCTTTCTTT	CASSGDTGGTEAFF
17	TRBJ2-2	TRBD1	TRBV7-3	TGTGCCAGCAGCTTAGCCCCTACAGGGGGAGGCACCGGGGAGCTGTTTTTT	CASSLAPTGGGTGELFF
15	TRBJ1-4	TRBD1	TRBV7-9	TGTGCCAGCAGCATACGACAGGGGGCAGAAGAAAAACTGTTTTTT	CASSIRQGAEEKLFF
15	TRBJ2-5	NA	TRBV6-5	TGTGCCAGCAGTTACTCGATGGTCCTGAGAGAGACCCAGTACTTC	CASSYSMVLRETQYF
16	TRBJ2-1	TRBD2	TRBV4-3	TGCGCCAGCAGCCAGTCCCCAGCGGGGGGTGTAAATGAGCAGTTCTTC	CASSQSPAGGVNEQFF
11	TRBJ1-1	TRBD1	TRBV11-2	TGTGCCAGCACCGTGACAGGGGGAGCTTTCTTT	CASTVTGGAFF
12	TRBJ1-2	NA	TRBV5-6	TGTGCCAGCAGCTTGACAGAAGTTCGAGGGACCTTC	CASSLTEVRGTF
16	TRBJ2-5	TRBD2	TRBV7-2	TGTGCCAGCAGCTTAGTTTCCGGGAGGTCCCAAGAGACCCAGTACTTC	CASSLVSGRSQETQYF
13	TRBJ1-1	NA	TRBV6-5	TGTGCCAGCAGTTACAGACTAAACACTGAAGCTTTCTTT	CASSYRLNTEAFF
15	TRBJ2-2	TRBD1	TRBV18	TGTGCCAGCTCACCAGGGACAGCGAACACCGGGGAGCTGTTTTTT	CASSPGTANTGELFF
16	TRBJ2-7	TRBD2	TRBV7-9	TGTGCCAGCAGCTTAGGTAGGGGCGGGGGGTCCGACGAGCAGTACTTC	CASSLGRGGGSDEQYF
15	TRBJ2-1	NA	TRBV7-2	TGTGCCAGCAGCTTAGCTGGGAGCTCCTACAATGAGCAGTTCTTC	CASSLAGSSYNEQFF
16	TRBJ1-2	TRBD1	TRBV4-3	TGCGCCAGCAGCCAAGAATTAGGGGACAGGGAAGGCGGCTACACCTTC	CASSQELGDREGGYTF
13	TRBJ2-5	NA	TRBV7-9	TGTGCCAGCACCTTATACAGGGAAGAGACCCAGTACTTC	CASTLYREETQYF
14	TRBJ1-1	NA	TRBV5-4	TGTGCCAGCAGCCCACCGGGACAAAACACTGAAGCTTTCTTT	CASSPPGQNTEAFF
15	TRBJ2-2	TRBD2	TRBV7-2	TGTGCCAGCAGCCCTAGCGGGGGAGCCACCGGGGAGCTGTTTTTT	CASSPSGGATGELFF
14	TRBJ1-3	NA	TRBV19	TGTGCCAGTAGTATATCTTCCCCTGGAAACACCATATATTTT	CASSISSPGNTIYF
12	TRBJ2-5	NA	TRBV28	TGTGCCAGCACTAGTCCAAAAGAGACCCAGTACTTC	CASTSPKETQYF
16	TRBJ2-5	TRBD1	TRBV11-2	TGTGCCAGCAGCTCCTTACAGGGGGGCTACCAAGAGACCCAGTACTTC	CASSSLQGGYQETQYF
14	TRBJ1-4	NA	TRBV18	TGTGCCAGCTCACCATCGACCGACCGGGGAAAACTGTTTTTT	CASSPSTDRGKLFF
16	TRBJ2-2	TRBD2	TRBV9	TGTGCCAGCAGCGTAGGAGGACCGGGGGGCACCGGGGAGCTGTTTTTT	CASSVGGPGGTGELFF
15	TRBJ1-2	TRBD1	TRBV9	TGTGCTAGCAGCGCGACCGGGACAGGTGGCTATGGCTACACCTTC	CASSATGTGGYGYTF
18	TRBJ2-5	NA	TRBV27	TGTGCCAGCAGTCCCGGGACTGACGGTTTGGCGTACCAAGAGACCCAGTACTTC	CASSPGTDGLAYQETQYF
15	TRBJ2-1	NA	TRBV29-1	TGCAGCGGGGCTGCGGGGGCCAGCTCCTACAATGAGCAGTTCTTC	CSGAAGASSYNEQFF
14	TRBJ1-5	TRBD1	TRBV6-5	TGTGCCAGCGCAGGGGGCGTTGGCAATCAGCCCCAGCATTTT	CASAGGVGNQPQHF
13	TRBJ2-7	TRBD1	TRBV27	TGTGCCACCATCGACAGGGATTCCTACGAGCAGTACTTC	CATIDRDSYEQYF
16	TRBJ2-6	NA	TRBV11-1	TGTGCCAGCAGCCACCGCGGGTTAACTGGGGCCAACGTCCTGACTTTC	CASSHRGLTGANVLTF
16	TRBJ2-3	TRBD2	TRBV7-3	TGTGCCAGCAGCTTACTCCCCGGACTAGCGACTAATACGCAGTATTTT	CASSLLPGLATNTQYF
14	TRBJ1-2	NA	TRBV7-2	TGTGCCAGCAGCTTAGTCGCGGATCTTAAGGGCTACACCTTC	CASSLVADLKGYTF
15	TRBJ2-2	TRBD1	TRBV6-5	TGTGCCAGCAGAAGGGACAGATTTAACACCGGGGAGCTGTTTTTT	CASRRDRFNTGELFF
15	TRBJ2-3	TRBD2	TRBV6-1	TGTGCCGGGGGTAGCGGGAAATTGAGCACAGATACGCAGTATTTT	CAGGSGKLSTDTQYF
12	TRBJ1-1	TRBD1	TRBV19	TGTGCCAGTAGTCGGACAGGCACTGAAGCTTTCTTT	CASSRTGTEAFF
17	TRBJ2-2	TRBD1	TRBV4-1	TGCGCCAGCAGCCGAGTCCGGGACAGGGGGAGGATCGGGGAGCTGTTTTTT	CASSRVRDRGRIGELFF
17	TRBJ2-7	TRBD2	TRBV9	TGTGCCAGCAGCCCAGGGGATAGCGGGGTAGGTTATTACGAGCAGTACTTC	CASSPGDSGVGYYEQYF
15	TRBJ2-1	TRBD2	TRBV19	TGTGCCAGTAGTACTCTAGCGGGGGGGCTGAATGAGCAGTTCTTC	CASSTLAGGLNEQFF
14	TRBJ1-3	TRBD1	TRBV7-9	TGTGCCAGCGGAGGGACAGGGGCTGGAAACACCATATATTTT	CASGGTGAGNTIYF
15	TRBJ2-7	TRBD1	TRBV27	TGTGCCAGCAGAACTTTCCGGGACAGAGGCTACGAGCAGTACTTC	CASRTFRDRGYEQYF
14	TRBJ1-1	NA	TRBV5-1	TGCGCCAGCAGCAGCGGCAGCTGGAACACTGAAGCTTTCTTT	CASSSGSWNTEAFF
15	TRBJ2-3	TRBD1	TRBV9	TGTGCCAGCAGCTTCAGACAGGGGGGGACAGATACGCAGTATTTT	CASSFRQGGTDTQYF
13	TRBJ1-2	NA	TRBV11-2	TGTGCCAGCAGCTTTTCCAGGGGCGGTGGCTACACCTTC	CASSFSRGGGYTF
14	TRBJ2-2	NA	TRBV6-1	TGTGCCAGCAGCTGGCGGACGAACACCGGGGAGCTGTTTTTT	CASSWRTNTGELFF
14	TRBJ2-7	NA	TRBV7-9	TGTGCCAGCAGCTTATCCACGGGGGTCTACGAGCAGTACTTC	CASSLSTGVYEQYF
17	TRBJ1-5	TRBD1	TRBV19	TGTGCCAGTAGTATAGGGGACAGGGGAGTCGGCAATCAGCCCCAGCATTTT	CASSIGDRGVGNQPQHF
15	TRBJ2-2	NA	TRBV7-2	TGTGCCAGCAGCTTAAGGAGGGGGGGGACCGGGGAGCTGTTTTTT	CASSLRRGGTGELFF
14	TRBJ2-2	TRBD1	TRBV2	TGTGCCAGCAGGGGGACAGGGGGCACCGGGGAGCTGTTTTTT	CASRGTGGTGELFF
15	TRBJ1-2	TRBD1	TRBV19	TGTGCCAGCGCCTTTTCCGGGACAGGGTCCTTTGGCTACACCTTC	CASAFSGTGSFGYTF
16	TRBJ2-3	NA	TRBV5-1	TGCGCCAGCAGCTTGGATGCTAGCGTCGGCACAGATACGCAGTATTTT	CASSLDASVGTDTQYF
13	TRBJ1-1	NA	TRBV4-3	TGCGCCAGCAGCTTACAGGGAGTCACTGAAGCTTTCTTT	CASSLQGVTEAFF
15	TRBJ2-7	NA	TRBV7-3	TGTGCCAGCAGCTACCAGGGAGGAAGCTCCTACGAGCAGTACTTC	CASSYQGGSSYEQYF
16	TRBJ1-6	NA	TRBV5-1	TGCGCCAGCAGCTTGGGTGTTCGGGTGGTAAATTCACCCCTCCACTTT	CASSLGVRVVNSPLHF
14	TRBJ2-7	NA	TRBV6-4	TGTGCCAGCAGCCAGGACAGTTTTTCCTACGAGCAGTACTTC	CASSQDSFSYEQYF
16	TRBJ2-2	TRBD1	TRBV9	TGTGCCAGCAGCGTACGACAGGGGGCTAACACCGGGGAGCTGTTTTTT	CASSVRQGANTGELFF